Shown below are 7 T cell receptor beta chains from a single sample sequenced in a study of human T cells and chemical hapten exposure. TCRdb itself ran the RACE reads through MiXCR, one entry per CDR3 protein. The repertoire holds around 300,000 distinct CDR3 sequences, with about 7% as singletons. The time point is: patch test 1, 2 weeks after DPC sensitization. Treatment specified: therapeutic diphenylcyclopropenone sensitization with weekly scalp DPC. Sequences were derived from whole blood, sampled in connection with sensitization to the hapten diphenylcyclopropenone (DPC). The receptors were gathered from a woman in her late teens or twenties with alopecia areata. Some clones in this sample may be carry-over from other donors' samples.

This clonotype has ten or more counts. The chain is built from TRBV24-1 and TRBJ2-1; TRBD2 matches 8 bases. The junction had 5 bases not matched to a gene; V was cut back by 9 bases and J by 2 bases. Germline CDR1 reads KGHDR; CDR2 reads SFDVKD. The CDR3 has 14 amino acids. Written as DNA, the CDR3 is TGTGCCACCGCCGGGACTAGAGCCTACAATGAGCAGTTCTTC. It codes for CATAGTRAYNEQFF.

The chain couples TRBV6-1 to TRBJ2-1; D call uncertain. The CDR3 length is 12 residues. Germline V gene data show CDR1 as MNHNS and CDR2 as SASEGT. V was cut by 1 base and J by 12 bases, with 10 bases left in between. CDR3 in amino acids: CASSEGPTGQFF. The CDR3 DNA sequence: TGTGCCAGCAGTGAAGGTCCAACTGGGCAGTTCTTC.

This clonotype was counted ten times or more. The chain is built from TRBV7-9 and TRBJ2-3, with TRBD2 matching over 12 bases. V lost 11 bases and J lost 0; bases outside the gene matches: 3. The CDR3 length is 14 residues. CDR1 and CDR2 (germline): SEHNR, FQNEAQ (reference sequence). The CDR3 DNA sequence: TGTGCCTGCGGACTAGCGGGGAGCACAGATACGCAGTATTTT. Encoded protein: CACGLAGSTDTQYF.

This clonotype was observed a handful of times. This chain uses TRBV20-1 with TRBJ1-4; maybe TRBD1 (5 bases). V was cut by 4 bases and J by 5 bases, with 23 bases left in between. Per germline, CDR1 DFQATT and CDR2 SNEGSKA (reference sequence). The CDR3 has 17 residues. The CDR3 region has the DNA TGCAGTGCTATAGATCAAAGCGGGGGGGACTTCAATGAAAAACTGTTTTTT. Its translation: CSAIDQSGGDFNEKLFF.

This clonotype was observed many times. This chain uses TRBV7-8 with TRBJ2-1; D is ambiguous. The V and J ends lost 1 base and 6 bases respectively, with 10 bases between them. The CDR3 runs to 14 residues. CDR1 and CDR2 (germline): SGHVS, FQNEAQ. CDR3 protein: CASSLEAFGNEQFF. CDR3 bases: TGTGCCAGCAGCTTAGAGGCGTTTGGCAATGAGCAGTTCTTC.

V and J are TRBV5-4 and TRBJ2-3, with 8 bases aligning to TRBD1. CDR3 length equals 15 residues. Germline-derived CDR1 and CDR2 are SGHNT and YYREEE (reference sequence). V was pared by 2 bases and J by 2 bases, with 4 bases of the junction left unmatched. In DNA, the CDR3 is TGTGCCAGCAGCTTCAGGGGGCTCGACACAGATACGCAGTATTTT. The encoded protein is CASSFRGLDTDTQYF.

This clonotype was counted between two and nine times. The rearrangement joins TRBV12-3 or TRBV12-4 to TRBJ2-1; tentative D call: TRBD1 (6 bases). Trimming took off 5 bases at V and 5 bases at J, with 13 bases between the two ends. The CDR3 sequence is 14 residues long. CDR3 in DNA: TGTGCCAGCAGTCGACAGGATGGGGACAATGAGCAGTTCTTC. Residues: CASSRQDGDNEQFF.